This entry concerns a single T cell receptor beta chain. Only in-frame clones appear in the TCRdb table, and some are missing; sequencing was by immunoSEQ multiplex PCR. There are 50,000 to 65,000 clones in the sample; under 95% occur only once, and about 9% lies in the top ten. Germline V gives CDR1 SGDLS, CDR2 YYNGEE. V lost 5 bases and J lost 4, with 3 bases in between. There are 11 residues in the CDR3. This sample is drawn from a study of OX40 agonist ivuxolimab in advanced cancers. Study as a whole: An agonistic anti-OX40 (CD134) antibody, ivuxolimab, was used to treat the patients. Of the patients, three showed partial responses, one with hepatocellular carcinoma and two with cutaneous melanoma.

The receptor's source is an adult with an advanced solid tumor such as melanoma, head and neck, liver or kidney cancer. The sample was CD4+ or CD8+ T cells sorted from blood, taken in a trial of the OX40 agonist ivuxolimab. The J gene is TRBJ2-2, the V gene TRBV9; no firm D call. The DNA of the CDR3 is TGTGCCAGCAGGGGCACCGGGGAGCTGTTTTTT. This translates into CASRGTGELFF.